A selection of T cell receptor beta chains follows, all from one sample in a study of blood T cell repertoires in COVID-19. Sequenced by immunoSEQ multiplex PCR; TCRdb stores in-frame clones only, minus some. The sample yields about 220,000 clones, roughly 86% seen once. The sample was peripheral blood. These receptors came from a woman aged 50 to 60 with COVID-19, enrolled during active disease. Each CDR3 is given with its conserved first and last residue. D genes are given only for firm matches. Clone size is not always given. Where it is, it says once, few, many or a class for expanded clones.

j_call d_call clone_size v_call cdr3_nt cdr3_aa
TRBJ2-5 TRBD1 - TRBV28 TGTGCCAGCAGAAGACAGGGGGGAATATGGGAGACCCAGTACTTC CASRRQGGIWETQYF
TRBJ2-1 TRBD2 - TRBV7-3 TGTGCCAGCAGCCCCACCCCGGGACTAGCGGGGGGGAATGAGCAGTTCTTC CASSPTPGLAGGNEQFF
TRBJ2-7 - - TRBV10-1 TGCGCCAGCAGTGAGTCCCTGAGCGGGCAGTACTTC CASSESLSGQYF
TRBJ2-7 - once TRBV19 TGTGCCAGTAGTATGGGAGCCCTCGAGCAGTACTTC CASSMGALEQYF
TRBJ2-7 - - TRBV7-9 TGTGCCAGCAGCTATGGCGGAGATTACGAGCAGTACTTC CASSYGGDYEQYF
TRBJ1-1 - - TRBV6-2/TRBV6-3 TGTGCCAGCAGTAATCAACAGGGTAACACTGAAGCTTTCTTT CASSNQQGNTEAFF
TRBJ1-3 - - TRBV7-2 TGTGCCAGCAGCTCCCGGGGAGGAAACACCATATATTTT CASSSRGGNTIYF
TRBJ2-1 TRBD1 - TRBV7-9 TGTGCCAGCAGACCCGGGACAGAAGCTTACAATGAGCAGTTCTTC CASRPGTEAYNEQFF
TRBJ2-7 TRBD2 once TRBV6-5 TGTGCCAGCAGGACTAGCGGTTGGAACGAGCAGTACTTC CASRTSGWNEQYF
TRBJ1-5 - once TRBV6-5 TGTGCCAGCAGACGCGGAAGCAATCAGCCCCAGCATTTT CASRRGSNQPQHF
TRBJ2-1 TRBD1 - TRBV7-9 TGTGCCAGCAGCCCAGGACAGGCTTACAATGAGCAGTTCTTC CASSPGQAYNEQFF
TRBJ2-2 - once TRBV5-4 TGTGCCAGCAGAAATGACAGAATTACGAACACCGGGGAGCTGTTTTTT CASRNDRITNTGELFF
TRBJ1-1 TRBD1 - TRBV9 TGTGCCAGCAGCGTATCTGGACAGGGGGCCTGGGGCACTGAAGCTTTCTTT CASSVSGQGAWGTEAFF
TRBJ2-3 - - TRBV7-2 TGTGCCAGCAGCTTAACAGGTAGCACAGATACGCAGTATTTT CASSLTGSTDTQYF
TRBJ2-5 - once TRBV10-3 TGTGCCATCAGTGGGGACCACCGACTAGAGGGTGAGCAGACCCAGTACTTC CAISGDHRLEGEQTQYF
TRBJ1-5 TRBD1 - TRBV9 TGTGCCAGCAGCGTAGGACAGGGAGCCAATCAGCCCCAGCATTTT CASSVGQGANQPQHF
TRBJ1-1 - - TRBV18 TGTGCCAGCTCACCCCCGGGGGGATCTGAAGCTTTCTTT CASSPPGGSEAFF
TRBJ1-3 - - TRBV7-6 TGTGCCAGCAGCTTAGCGGGGGGTCAGAGCTCTGGAAACACCATATATTTT CASSLAGGQSSGNTIYF
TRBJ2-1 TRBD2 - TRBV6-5 TGTGCCAGCAGTTACAGGGCGGCGGGGGGTCTGAATGAGCAGTTCTTC CASSYRAAGGLNEQFF
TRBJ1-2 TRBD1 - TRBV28 TGTGCCAGCAGCCGCTACGGGACAGACTATGGCTACACCTTC CASSRYGTDYGYTF
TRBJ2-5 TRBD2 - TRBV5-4 TGTGCCAGCGCCCTCCGGTATCGAGCGGGGGAAGAGACCCAGTACTTC CASALRYRAGEETQYF
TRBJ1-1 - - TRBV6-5 TGTGCCAGCAGTACCTACAGGGACACTGAAGCTTTCTTT CASSTYRDTEAFF
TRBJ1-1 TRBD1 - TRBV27 TGTGCCAGCAGTTTAAACAGGGGGGGGAAAGCTTTCTTT CASSLNRGGKAFF
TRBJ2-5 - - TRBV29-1 TGCAGCGTCGCACTACAGGGAGGGCAAGAGACCCAGTACTTC CSVALQGGQETQYF
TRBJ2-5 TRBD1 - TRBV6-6 TGTGCCAGCAGTTACAAGGACAGGGAACGGGAGACCCAGTACTTC CASSYKDRERETQYF
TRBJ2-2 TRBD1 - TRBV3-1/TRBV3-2 TGTGCCAGCAGACTTGACAGGGGGAACACCGGGGAGCTGTTTTTT CASRLDRGNTGELFF
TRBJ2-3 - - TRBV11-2 TGTGCCAGCAGCTTAGCGGGCCAGGGCCCGCAGTATTTT CASSLAGQGPQYF
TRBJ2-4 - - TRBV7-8 TGTGCCAGCAGCCCCCTTCTAAACAGGCTGCAAAACATTCAGTACTTC CASSPLLNRLQNIQYF
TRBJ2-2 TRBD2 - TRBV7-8 TGTGCCAGCAGCTTAGCGCGAAGCGGGGGCACCTGGGGCGGGGAGCTGTTTTTT CASSLARSGGTWGGELFF
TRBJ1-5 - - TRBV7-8 TGTGCCAGCAGCTTAGGTAGGCGGAAAGACAGTAATCAGCCCCAGCATTTT CASSLGRRKDSNQPQHF
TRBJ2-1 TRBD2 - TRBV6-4 TGTGCCAGCAGTGAAAAGGGAGGGAGGGAGCAGTTCTTC CASSEKGGREQFF
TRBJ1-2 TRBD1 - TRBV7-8 TGTGCCAGCAGCCTCTTGGGGACAGGGAACTATGGCTACACCTTC CASSLLGTGNYGYTF
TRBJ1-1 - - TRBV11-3 TGTGCCAGCAGCTTAGTGGGCAGGGCTTTCTTT CASSLVGRAFF
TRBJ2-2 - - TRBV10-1 TGCGCCAGCAGTTGGGACTACACCGGGGAGCTGTTTTTT CASSWDYTGELFF
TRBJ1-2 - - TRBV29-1 TGCAGCGTTGAAGTAAACCAGATCAAAGGCTACACCTTC CSVEVNQIKGYTF
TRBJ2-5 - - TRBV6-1 TGTGCCAGCAGTGAAGGGACACCCAGGGGAGAGACCCAGTACTTC CASSEGTPRGETQYF
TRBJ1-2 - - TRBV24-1 TGTGCCAGCCAGGGGAAGGACTATGGCTACACCTTC CASQGKDYGYTF
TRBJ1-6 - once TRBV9 TGTGCCAGCAGCGTAGAAGGGCAGGGGTATTCACCCCTCCACTTT CASSVEGQGYSPLHF
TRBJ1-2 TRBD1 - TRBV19 TGTGCCAGTAGTATAGGGACAGGGGGTCACTATGGCTACACCTTC CASSIGTGGHYGYTF
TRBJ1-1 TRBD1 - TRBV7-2 TGTGCCAGCAGCTCGTTGGGACAGGGCTCCACTGAAGCTTTCTTT CASSSLGQGSTEAFF
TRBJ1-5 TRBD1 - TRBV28 TGTGCCAGCAGTTTGAGGGACAGGGGCCGGAATCAGCCCCAGCATTTT CASSLRDRGRNQPQHF
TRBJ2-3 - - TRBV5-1 TGCGCCAGCAGCTTGGCCAGCTTAACAGGGAGCACAGATACGCAGTATTTT CASSLASLTGSTDTQYF
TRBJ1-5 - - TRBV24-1 TGTGCCACCAGTGGTGGCAGGGGAAATCAGCCCCAGCATTTT CATSGGRGNQPQHF
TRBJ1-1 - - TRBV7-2 TGTGCCAGCAGCTCCCCCAGGGTAGGTGGGACTGAAGCTTTCTTT CASSSPRVGGTEAFF
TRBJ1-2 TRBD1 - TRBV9 TGTGCCAGCAGCGCGACAGGGGCTTATGGCTACACCTTC CASSATGAYGYTF
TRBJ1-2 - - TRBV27 TGTGCCAGCAGTTTTGGAGAGGCTTATGGCTACACCTTC CASSFGEAYGYTF
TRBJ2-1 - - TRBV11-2 TGTGCCAGCAGCCTCGACTCCTCCCCCTCCTACAATGAGCAGTTCTTC CASSLDSSPSYNEQFF
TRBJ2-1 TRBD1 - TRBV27 TGTGCCAGCAGTTTCTCGGGACAGCACAATGAGCAGTTCTTC CASSFSGQHNEQFF
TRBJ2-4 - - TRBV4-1 TGCGCCAGCAGCCAAGAGTCAGGGAAAAACATTCAGTACTTC CASSQESGKNIQYF
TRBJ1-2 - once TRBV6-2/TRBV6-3 TGTGCCAGCAGCCCTCAGGGAAACTATGGCTACACCTTC CASSPQGNYGYTF
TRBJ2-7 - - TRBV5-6 TGTGCCAGCAGCTCCGGGACATCTTCCTACGAGCAGTACTTC CASSSGTSSYEQYF
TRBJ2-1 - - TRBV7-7 TGTGCCAGCAGCCCTGGACAGAACAATGAGCAGTTCTTC CASSPGQNNEQFF
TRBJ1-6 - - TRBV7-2 TGTGCCAGCAGCTTAGAGTCGGGCTCCTATAATTCACCCCTCCACTTT CASSLESGSYNSPLHF
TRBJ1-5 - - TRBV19 TGTGCCAGTGGGGCCATTAATCAGCCCCAGCATTTT CASGAINQPQHF
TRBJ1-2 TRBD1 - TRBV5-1 TGCGCCAGCAGGACAGGGTCGAATGGCTACACCTTC CASRTGSNGYTF
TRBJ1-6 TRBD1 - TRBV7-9 TGTGCCACCGGGACAGATAATTCACCCCTCCACTTT CATGTDNSPLHF
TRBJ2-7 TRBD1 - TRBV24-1 TGTGCCACCAGTGACCATGGGACAGGGGGTAACCACGAGCAGTACTTC CATSDHGTGGNHEQYF
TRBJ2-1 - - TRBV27 TGTGCCAGCAGTTTGTGGGGTGGACCCGGGACCTACAATGAGCAGTTCTTC CASSLWGGPGTYNEQFF
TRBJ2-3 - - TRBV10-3 TGTGCCACCCTAGGCGGGACAGATACGCAGTATTTT CATLGGTDTQYF
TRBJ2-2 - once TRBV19 TGTGCCAGTAGTATACGGGGTGGGGAGCTGTTTTTT CASSIRGGELFF